The rows below give T cell receptor beta chains drawn from one sample of a study of blood T cell repertoires in COVID-19. Sequencing was performed with immunoSEQ multiplex PCR; in TCRdb, only in-frame clones are kept and a portion is missing. The sample has 200,000 to 250,000 clones, approximately 80% seen once; the top ten hold 7.4%. Source material: peripheral blood. Every receptor here comes from a woman in her forties or fifties with acute or convalescent COVID-19. The CDR3 runs from the conserved cysteine through the conserved F or W. The D gene is left open where the match is weak. Clone size is stated in some rows and not others, as once, few, many or a class when expanded.

V	D	J	size	CDR3	DNA
TRBV28	TRBD1	TRBJ2-3	.	CASSRQGRTDTQYF	TGTGCCAGCAGCCGACAGGGACGCACAGATACGCAGTATTTT
TRBV30	.	TRBJ1-4	.	CAWSVGVAGSSEKLFF	TGTGCCTGGAGTGTAGGGGTCGCAGGGTCTTCGGAAAAACTGTTTTTT
TRBV19	TRBD2	TRBJ2-7	.	CASSPGLAQGNEQYF	TGTGCCAGTAGTCCAGGACTAGCCCAGGGGAACGAGCAGTACTTC
TRBV11-2	.	TRBJ2-2	.	CASSLDTIGELFF	TGTGCCAGCAGCTTAGATACTATCGGGGAGCTGTTTTTT
TRBV5-1	.	TRBJ2-2	few	CASSLARVDGELFF	TGCGCCAGTTCTTTAGCCAGGGTGGACGGGGAGCTGTTTTTT
TRBV19	.	TRBJ2-1	.	CASSIASNNEQFF	TGTGCCAGTAGTATAGCCAGTAACAATGAGCAGTTCTTC
TRBV10-2	TRBD1	TRBJ1-6	.	CASSESGTGNSPLHF	TGCGCCAGCAGTGAGTCCGGGACAGGGAATTCACCCCTCCACTTT
TRBV6-5	TRBD1	TRBJ1-2	.	CASSSHRDRGHGYTF	TGTGCCAGCAGTTCCCACCGGGACAGGGGACATGGCTACACCTTC
TRBV28	.	TRBJ1-6	few	CASSRGPYNSPLHF	TGTGCCAGCAGTAGGGGCCCTTATAATTCACCCCTCCACTTT
TRBV2	TRBD1	TRBJ1-6	.	CASSAGQGNSPLHF	TGTGCCAGCAGTGCGGGACAGGGGAATTCACCCCTCCACTTT